This TCR beta chain is from a study of blood T cell repertoires in COVID-19. Study-level information: Spain, Italy and the United States supplied samples that represented acute and convalescent COVID-19. T cells, B-cell-depleted T cells, or PBMCs provided the cDNA or gDNA that served as material.

In the study's own analysis: Estimates of nucleated cell counts were drawn from the amplification of reference gene primers. Sequenced by immunoSEQ multiplex PCR; TCRdb stores in-frame clones only, minus some. The V and J calls and clone size were taken over from that table, and D and trimming were inferred from the DNA. The table shows over 200,000 clones, with around 83% occurring only once. The CDR3 consists of 14 residues. Trimming shortened V by 1 base and J by 5 bases, and 11 bases separated the two germline ends. The germline CDR1 and CDR2 sequences are LGHDT and YNNKEL (reference sequence). Sequenced sample: peripheral blood. The clonotype was recovered from a man at least 80 years old with acute or convalescent COVID-19. The chain carries TRBV3-1 (or the pseudogene TRBV3-2) and TRBJ1-1; D not certain. CDR3 amino acids: CASSQGRVKTEAFF. CDR3 nucleotides: TGTGCCAGCAGCCAAGGTCGGGTCAAGACTGAAGCTTTCTTT.